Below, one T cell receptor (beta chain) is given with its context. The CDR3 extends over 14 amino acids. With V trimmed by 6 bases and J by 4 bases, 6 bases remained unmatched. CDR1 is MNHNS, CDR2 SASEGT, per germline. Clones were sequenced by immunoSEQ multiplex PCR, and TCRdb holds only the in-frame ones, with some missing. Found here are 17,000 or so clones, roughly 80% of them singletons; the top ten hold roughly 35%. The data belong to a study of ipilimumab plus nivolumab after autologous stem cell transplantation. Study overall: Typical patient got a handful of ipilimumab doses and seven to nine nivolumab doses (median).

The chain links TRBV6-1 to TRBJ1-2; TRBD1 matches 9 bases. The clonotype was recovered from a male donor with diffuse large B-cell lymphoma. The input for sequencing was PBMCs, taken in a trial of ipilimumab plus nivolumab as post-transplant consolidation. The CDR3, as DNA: TGTGCCAGCAGAAAACAGGGGGCGGGCTATGGCTACACCTTC. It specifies CASRKQGAGYGYTF.